What follows describes a single T cell receptor beta chain. The length of the CDR3 is 12 residues. V dropped 3 bases and J dropped 6 bases, with 8 bases sitting between them. Germline CDR1 is SGDLS and CDR2 is YYNGEE. In the study's own analysis: The assay estimated nucleated cells by amplifying reference gene primers. Sequencing used immunoSEQ multiplex PCR; TCRdb keeps in-frame clones, though not all of them. V and J calls and clone size are copied from that table; D and trimming were computed from the DNA. The sample carries 76,000 or so clones, over 75% recorded once. The data were taken from a study of blood T cell repertoires in COVID-19. Across the whole study: Whether acute or convalescent, the COVID-19 samples came from the United States, Italy and Spain. Sample material is recorded as cDNA or gDNA derived from T cells, B-cell-depleted T cells, or PBMCs.

This TCR derives from a man aged 45-65 years with acute or convalescent COVID-19. Sequencing was done on a sample of peripheral blood. The chain uses TRBV9 and TRBJ2-3; D gene unclear. The CDR3 nucleotides are TGTGCCAGCAGCGCCCGGTATGATACGCAGTATTTT. It translates to CASSARYDTQYF.